A selection of T cell receptor beta chains follows, all from one sample in a study of blood T cell repertoires in COVID-19. Sequenced by immunoSEQ multiplex PCR; TCRdb stores in-frame clones only, minus some. The data contain a few hundred thousand clones, approximately 86% of them singletons. Sequencing was done on a sample of peripheral blood. All receptors come from a woman in her 70s with active or convalescent COVID-19. CDR3s include the opening cysteine and the closing phenylalanine or tryptophan. Fields, in order: V gene, J gene, D gene, clone size, CDR3 protein, CDR3 DNA. D genes are given only for firm matches. The size entry is marked missing in some rows and otherwise reads once, few, many or a size class.

>TRBV5-1|TRBJ1-1|.|few
CASARGSRALVEAFF
TGCGCCAGCGCAAGGGGTTCTCGGGCCCTGGTTGAAGCTTTCTTT
>TRBV7-2|TRBJ1-5|.|.
CASSLGHNSNQPQHF
TGTGCCAGCAGTCTTGGACACAATAGCAATCAGCCCCAGCATTTT
>TRBV19|TRBJ1-6|.|.
CASKIGEGISDSPLHF
TGTGCCAGTAAAATCGGGGAGGGAATAAGCGATTCACCCCTCCACTTT
>TRBV11-2|TRBJ1-1|.|.
CASSFAVGATTEAFF
TGTGCCAGCAGCTTTGCAGTAGGGGCCACCACTGAAGCTTTCTTT
>TRBV6-5|TRBJ1-2|TRBD1|.
CASSYTDRGRDGYTF
TGTGCCAGCAGTTACACGGACAGGGGGAGAGATGGCTACACCTTC
>TRBV9|TRBJ1-2|.|.
CASSVAPLGGASYTF
TGTGCCAGCAGCGTAGCTCCTTTAGGGGGAGCAAGCTACACCTTC
>TRBV20-1|TRBJ2-7|.|once
CSASFGGSYEQYF
TGCAGTGCTAGTTTCGGGGGCTCCTACGAGCAGTACTTC
>TRBV7-6|TRBJ2-5|TRBD2|.
CASSFRTSGGQETQYF
TGTGCCAGCAGCTTCCGGACTAGCGGGGGCCAAGAGACCCAGTACTTC
>TRBV7-2|TRBJ1-1|.|few
CASSPRAGAEAFF
TGTGCCAGCAGCCCCCGCGCGGGAGCAGAAGCTTTCTTT
>TRBV18|TRBJ2-2|.|.
CASSRTSSNTGELFF
TGTGCCAGCTCCCGGACTTCCTCGAACACCGGGGAGCTGTTTTTT
>TRBV19|TRBJ1-5|.|.
CASSYSDNSNQPQHF
TGTGCCAGTAGTTATTCCGACAATAGCAATCAGCCCCAGCATTTT
>TRBV10-3|TRBJ2-1|.|.
CATQVIADNEQFF
TGTGCCACCCAAGTTATAGCGGACAATGAGCAGTTCTTC
>TRBV5-1|TRBJ2-1|TRBD2|once
CASSLPGLAGENEQFF
TGCGCCAGCAGCTTACCCGGACTAGCGGGGGAAAATGAGCAGTTCTTC
>TRBV4-3|TRBJ1-5|TRBD1|few
CASSENKGQVLLKPQHF
TGCGCCAGCAGCGAGAATAAGGGACAGGTACTCTTGAAGCCCCAGCATTTT
>TRBV6-6|TRBJ1-4|TRBD1|.
CASGQTGFNEKLFF
TGTGCCAGCGGCCAGACAGGGTTTAATGAAAAACTGTTTTTT
>TRBV19|TRBJ1-2|TRBD1|.
CASSRPGTGAKSYGYTF
TGTGCCAGTAGTAGACCCGGGACAGGGGCGAAGAGCTATGGCTACACCTTC
>TRBV14|TRBJ2-6|.|.
CASSPSIRVSGANVLTF
TGTGCCAGCAGCCCCAGCATCAGGGTTTCTGGGGCCAACGTCCTGACTTTC
>TRBV7-2|TRBJ1-1|.|.
CASSPLLNTEAFF
TGTGCCAGCAGCCCTCTGTTGAACACTGAAGCTTTCTTT
>TRBV2|TRBJ1-6|.|.
CAARSSYNSPLHF
TGTGCTGCAAGGAGCTCCTATAATTCACCCCTCCACTTT
>TRBV7-8|TRBJ2-7|TRBD1|.
CASSQAPGQGAYEQYF
TGTGCCAGCAGCCAAGCTCCGGGACAGGGCGCTTACGAGCAGTACTTC
>TRBV4-3|TRBJ1-2|TRBD1|once
CASSPGQGAGYTF
TGCGCCAGCAGCCCAGGACAGGGGGCTGGCTACACCTTC
>TRBV7-2|TRBJ1-1|.|.
CASSLEGLDTEAFF
TGTGCCAGCAGCTTAGAGGGGTTGGACACTGAAGCTTTCTTT
>TRBV5-6|TRBJ2-7|.|.
CASSLGRGSSYEQYF
TGTGCCAGCAGCTTGGGCAGGGGAAGCTCCTACGAGCAGTACTTC
>TRBV11-2|TRBJ1-1|TRBD1|.
CASSLDGVGTGDHEAFF
TGTGCCAGCAGCTTAGATGGGGTTGGGACAGGGGACCATGAAGCTTTCTTT
>TRBV18|TRBJ1-1|TRBD1|.
CASSPALDRATEAFF
TGTGCCAGCTCACCAGCTTTGGACAGGGCCACTGAAGCTTTCTTT
>TRBV5-1|TRBJ2-2|TRBD1|.
CASRYHPGQNSGELFF
TGCGCCAGCCGTTATCATCCGGGACAGAACTCCGGGGAGCTGTTTTTT
>TRBV5-7|TRBJ1-5|.|.
CASSLGSRVQPQHF
TGTGCCAGCAGCTTGGGGAGCAGGGTTCAGCCCCAGCATTTT
>TRBV7-9|TRBJ2-1|.|.
CASTPAGIYNEQFF
TGTGCCAGCACCCCGGCGGGGATCTACAATGAGCAGTTCTTC
>TRBV7-2|TRBJ1-6|TRBD1|.
CASGAQQGGNSPLHF
TGTGCCAGTGGGGCCCAACAGGGGGGTAATTCACCCCTCCACTTT
>TRBV9|TRBJ1-2|.|.
CASSVGSANYGYTF
TGTGCCAGCAGCGTAGGATCAGCTAACTATGGCTACACCTTC
>TRBV7-3|TRBJ1-2|TRBD1|few
CASSLDRDYGYTF
TGTGCCAGCAGCTTAGACAGGGACTATGGCTACACCTTC
>TRBV10-1|TRBJ1-5|.|.
CASSDFSERWEVAF
TGCGCCAGCAGTGACTTCTCCGAGAGGTGGGAGGTGGCCTTT